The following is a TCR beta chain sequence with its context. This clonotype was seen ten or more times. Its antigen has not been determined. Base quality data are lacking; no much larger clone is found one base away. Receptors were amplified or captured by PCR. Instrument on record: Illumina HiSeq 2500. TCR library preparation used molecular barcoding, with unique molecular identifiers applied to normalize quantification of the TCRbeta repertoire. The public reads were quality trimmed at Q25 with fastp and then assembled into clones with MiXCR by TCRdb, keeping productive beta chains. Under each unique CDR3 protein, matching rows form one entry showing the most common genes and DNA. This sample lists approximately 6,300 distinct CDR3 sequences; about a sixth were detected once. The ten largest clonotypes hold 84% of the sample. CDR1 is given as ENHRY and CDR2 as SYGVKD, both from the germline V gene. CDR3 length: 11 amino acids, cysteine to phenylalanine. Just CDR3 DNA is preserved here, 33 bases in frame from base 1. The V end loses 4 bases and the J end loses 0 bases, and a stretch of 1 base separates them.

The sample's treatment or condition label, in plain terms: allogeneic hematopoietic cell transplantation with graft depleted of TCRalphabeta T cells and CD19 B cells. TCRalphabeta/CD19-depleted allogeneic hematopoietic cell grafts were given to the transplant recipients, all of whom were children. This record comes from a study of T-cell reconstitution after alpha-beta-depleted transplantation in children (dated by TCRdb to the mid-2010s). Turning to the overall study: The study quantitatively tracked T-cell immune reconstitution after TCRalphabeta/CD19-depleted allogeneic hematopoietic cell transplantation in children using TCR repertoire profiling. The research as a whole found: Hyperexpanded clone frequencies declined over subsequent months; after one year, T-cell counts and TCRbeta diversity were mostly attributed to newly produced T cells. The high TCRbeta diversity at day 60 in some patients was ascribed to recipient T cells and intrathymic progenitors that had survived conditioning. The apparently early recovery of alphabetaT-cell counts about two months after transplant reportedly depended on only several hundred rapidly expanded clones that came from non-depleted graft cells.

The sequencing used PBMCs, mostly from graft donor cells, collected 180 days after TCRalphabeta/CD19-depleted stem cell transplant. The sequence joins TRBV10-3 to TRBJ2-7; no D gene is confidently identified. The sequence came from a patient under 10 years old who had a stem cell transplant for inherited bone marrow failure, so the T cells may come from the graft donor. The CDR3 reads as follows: CAISASYEQYF. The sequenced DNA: TGTGCCATCAGTGCCTCCTACGAGCAGTACTTC.